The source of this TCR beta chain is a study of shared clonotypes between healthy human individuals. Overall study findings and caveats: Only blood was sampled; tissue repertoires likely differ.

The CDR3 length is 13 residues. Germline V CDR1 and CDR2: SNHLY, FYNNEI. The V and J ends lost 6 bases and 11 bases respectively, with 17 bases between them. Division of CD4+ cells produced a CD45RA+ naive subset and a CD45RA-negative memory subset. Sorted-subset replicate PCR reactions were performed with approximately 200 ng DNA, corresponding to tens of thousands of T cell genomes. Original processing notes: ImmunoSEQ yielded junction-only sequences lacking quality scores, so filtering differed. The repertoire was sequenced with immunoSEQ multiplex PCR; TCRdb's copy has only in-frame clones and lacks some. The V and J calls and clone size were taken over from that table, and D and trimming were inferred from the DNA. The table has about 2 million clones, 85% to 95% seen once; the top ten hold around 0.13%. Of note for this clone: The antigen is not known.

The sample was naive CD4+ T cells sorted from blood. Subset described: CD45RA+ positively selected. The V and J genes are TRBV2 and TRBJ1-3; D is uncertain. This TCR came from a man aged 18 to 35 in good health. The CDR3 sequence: CASSADPTSAIYF. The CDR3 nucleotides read TGTGCCAGCAGCGCAGACCCTACCTCAGCCATATATTTT.